The next 28 T cell receptor beta chains were all read from a single sample in a study of T cell responses to AZD1222 COVID-19 vaccine. Only in-frame clones appear in the TCRdb table, and some are missing; sequencing was by immunoSEQ multiplex PCR. The data show about 97,000 clones, around nine tenths seen once. The sequencing here drew on peripheral blood, taken on day 0 of AZD1222 vaccination. The receptor set was obtained from an adult in good health.

A few counts support this clone. Other nucleotide sequences from this sample produce the same CDR3. The chain couples TRBV5-1 to TRBJ1-2; D unclear. In germline, CDR1 is SGHRS, CDR2 YFSETQ. This CDR3 spans 13 amino acids. V gave up 0 bases and J gave up 2 bases, with 5 bases separating them. This chain's CDR3 is CASSLDGNYGYTF. DNA of the CDR3: TGCGCCAGCAGCTTGGACGGGAACTATGGCTACACCTTC.

The V gene is TRBV11-2, the J gene TRBJ2-3; TRBD1 matches 8 bases. Per germline, CDR1 SGHAT and CDR2 FQNNGV. V trimming: 0 bases; J trimming: 0 bases; junction bases outside the gene matches: 5. This CDR3 region has 17 residues. In DNA, the CDR3 is TGTGCCAGCAGCTTAGATTGGACAGGGCTTAGCACAGATACGCAGTATTTT. Amino acid sequence: CASSLDWTGLSTDTQYF.

V and J are TRBV12-3 or TRBV12-4 and TRBJ1-5; tentatively, D is TRBD1 (6 bases). The CDR3 is 12 residues long. V was pared by 7 bases and J by 7 bases, with 11 bases between. CDR3 in amino acids: CASKQGNQPQHF. The CDR3 DNA is TGTGCCAGCAAACAGGGAAACCAGCCCCAGCATTTT.

The gene calls are TRBV19 and TRBJ2-7; 11 bases fit TRBD1. This CDR3 is built from 16 residues. Germline CDR1 LNHDA, CDR2 SQIVND (reference sequence). V lost 5 bases to trimming and J lost 4 bases; unmatched junction nucleotides: 10. The CDR3 protein is CASSPQGQGALYEQYF. The CDR3 DNA follows: TGTGCCAGTAGTCCCCAAGGACAGGGGGCCTTATACGAGCAGTACTTC.

Only one count was recorded for this clone. The chain links TRBV5-1 to TRBJ1-1, with D perhaps matching TRBD1 (5 bases). Trimming took 4 bases from V and 0 from J, leaving 16 bases between them. Germline loops: CDR1 SGHRS, CDR2 YFSETQ. The CDR3 loop spans 16 amino acids. The CDR3 DNA follows: TGCGCCAGCAGCACCCGCGGGGACGGCCTGAACACTGAAGCTTTCTTT. This sequence encodes CASSTRGDGLNTEAFF.

The chain uses TRBV6-2 or TRBV6-3 and TRBJ2-2; D unclear. The CDR3 is made up of 12 amino acids. With 5 bases removed from V and 6 bases from J, the gap between germline ends came to 7 bases. In germline, CDR1 is MNHEY, CDR2 SVGEGT. CDR3 coding DNA: TGTGCCAGCAGTAGATTCTCCGGGGAGCTGTTTTTT. This encodes CASSRFSGELFF.

V and J are TRBV5-4 and TRBJ1-2, with D unclear. CDR3 length: 13 residues. Looked up from germline, CDR1 is SGHNT and CDR2 is YYREEE (reference sequence). V lost 0 bases and J lost 4, with 7 bases in between. The CDR3 region is CASSLDVIYGYTF. The CDR3 DNA is TGTGCCAGCAGCTTGGACGTCATCTATGGCTACACCTTC.

This chain connects TRBV5-1 to TRBJ1-1; D call uncertain. Germline lookup yields CDR1 SGHRS and CDR2 YFSETQ. The CDR3 has 14 amino acids. Trimming stripped 3 bases from V and 7 bases from J, with 16 bases between. CDR3 sequence reads: CASSYRGGRSEAFF. CDR3 bases: TGCGCCAGCAGCTATCGCGGTGGCCGGAGTGAAGCTTTCTTT.

This chain links TRBV7-6 with TRBJ2-7; D is ambiguous. The CDR3 is 12 residues long. The V and J ends lost 5 bases and 2 bases respectively, with 7 bases between them. Per the germline V gene, CDR1 is SGHVS and CDR2 is FNYEAQ. The CDR3 bases are TGTGCCAGCAGCGACGGAACCTACGAGCAGTACTTC. Protein sequence: CASSDGTYEQYF. The full variable domain, rest sourced from reference TRBV7-6 and TRBJ2-7, is GAGVSQSPRYKVTKRGQDVALRCDPISGHVSLYWYRQALGQGPEFLTYFNYEAQQDKSGLPNDRFSAERPEGSISTLTIQRTEQRDSAMYRCASSDGTYEQYFGPGTRLTVT.

V and J are TRBV2 and TRBJ1-2; 7 bases fit TRBD1. Germline V CDR1 and CDR2: SNHLY, FYNNEI. This CDR3 is 13 amino acids long. Trimming at V came to 5 bases and at J to 2 bases, leaving 2 bases not matched to a gene. CDR3 bases: TGTGCCAGCAGTAGGGGACAGAACTATGGCTACACCTTC. Translated, it gives CASSRGQNYGYTF.

V is TRBV11-3 and J is TRBJ2-2, with D unclear. This CDR3 is 13 amino acids long. With 2 bases removed from V and 6 bases from J, the gap between germline ends came to 7 bases. Germline CDR1 reads SGHNT; CDR2 reads YENEEA. The CDR3: CASSLSSAGELFF. The CDR3 region has the DNA TGTGCCAGCAGCTTAAGCAGCGCCGGGGAGCTGTTTTTT.

V usage is TRBV6-5 and J usage is TRBJ2-5, with 10 bases lining up with TRBD2. CDR3 length: 14 amino acids. Germline CDR1 MNHEY, CDR2 SVGAGI. V was pared by 6 bases and J by 5 bases, with 6 bases of the junction left unmatched. The CDR3 nucleotides read TGTGCCAGCAGCCCAGCGGGGGGGCGGGAGACCCAGTACTTC. It translates to CASSPAGGRETQYF.

The chain uses TRBV2 and TRBJ2-5; 7 bases match TRBD1. CDR3 length: 14 residues. Germline CDR1 SNHLY, CDR2 FYNNEI. Losses at the gene ends were 4 bases for V and 3 bases for J; bases not matched to a gene: 5. The CDR3 nucleotides read TGTGCCAGCAGTGTAGACAGGGTGAAAGAGACCCAGTACTTC. Protein sequence: CASSVDRVKETQYF.

This clone was detected only a few times. The chain has TRBV11-1 and TRBJ1-6; D is unresolved. The CDR3 contains 14 residues. Trimming removed 0 bases at V and 10 bases at J, with 10 bases between. Germline V gene lookup returns CDR1 SGHAT and CDR2 FQDESV (reference sequence). The CDR3 DNA reads TGTGCCAGCAGCTTAGCGCCAAGGGCGTCACCCCTCCACTTT. Translated: CASSLAPRASPLHF.

V is TRBV29-1 and J is TRBJ1-2, with TRBD1 identical over 7 bases. Germline-derived CDR1 and CDR2 are SQVTM and ANQGSEA. The junction had 15 bases not matched to a gene; V was cut back by 5 bases and J by 6 bases. The CDR3 contains 15 residues. The chain's CDR3 is CSVTSPGGGGHGYTF. CDR3 DNA sequence: TGCAGCGTTACCTCCCCCGGGGGAGGGGGCCATGGCTACACCTTC.

The chain links TRBV5-8 to TRBJ2-7; D is unresolved. Trimming left V 3 bases short and J 0 bases short, with 4 bases between. The CDR3 spans 12 residues. Per the germline V gene, CDR1 is SGHTS and CDR2 is YDEGEE. In DNA form, the CDR3 reads TGTGCCAGCAGCTGGGACTCCTACGAGCAGTACTTC. It specifies CASSWDSYEQYF.

The CDR3 reads CASSPLTGQPNYGYTF. CDR3 nucleotides: TGTGCCAGCAGCCCACTGACAGGACAGCCGAACTATGGCTACACCTTC. J is TRBJ1-2 and V is TRBV7-9; D is perhaps TRBD1 (6 bases). Germline V gives CDR1 SEHNR, CDR2 FQNEAQ (reference sequence). V lost 5 bases and J lost 2, with 18 bases in between. This CDR3 is 16 amino acids long.

The J gene is TRBJ1-2, the V gene TRBV7-2; 8 positions agree with TRBD1. Trimming at V came to 5 bases and at J to 4 bases, leaving 6 bases not matched to a gene. Germline CDR1 and CDR2: SGHTA and FQGNSA. The CDR3 sequence is 14 residues long. The chain's CDR3 is CASSADRALYGYTF. CDR3 nucleotides: TGTGCCAGCAGCGCGGACAGGGCTCTCTATGGCTACACCTTC.

The rearrangement uses TRBV7-2 and TRBJ2-2; D gene unclear. The V gene lost 5 bases and the J gene lost 3 bases, with 13 bases spanning the gap. The CDR3 totals 15 residues. Germline V gene sequence: CDR1 SGHTA, CDR2 FQGNSA. Here the CDR3 DNA reads TGTGCCAGCAGCGCACAACTAACAGACACCGGGGAGCTGTTTTTT. Protein: CASSAQLTDTGELFF. Supplemented by reference TRBV7-2 and TRBJ2-2, the full variable domain reads GAGVSQSPSNKVTEKGKDVELRCDPISGHTALYWYRQSLGQGLEFLIYFQGNSAPDKSGLPSDRFSAERTGGSVSTLTIQRTQQEDSAVYLCASSAQLTDTGELFFGEGSRLTVL.

The V gene is TRBV9, the J gene TRBJ1-1, with no clear D. Germline V gene lookup returns CDR1 SGDLS and CDR2 YYNGEE. Trimming took off 0 bases at V and 5 bases at J, with 8 bases between the two ends. There are 13 residues in the CDR3. The CDR3, as DNA: TGTGCCAGCAGCGTAGGGGCAGAAACTGAAGCTTTCTTT. Translating it yields CASSVGAETEAFF.

This clone is a singleton in its sample. This chain joins TRBV18 and TRBJ1-4; tentative D call: TRBD1 (5 bases). Germline CDR1 and CDR2: KGHSH and LQKENI. V was pared by 3 bases and J by 0 bases, with 11 bases between. The CDR3 extends over 16 amino acids. The CDR3 loop reads CASSPVWGSTNEKLFF. In DNA, the CDR3 is TGTGCCAGCTCACCGGTCTGGGGGTCAACTAATGAAAAACTGTTTTTT.

This chain connects TRBV27 to TRBJ2-3; TRBD2 is a possible D gene (6 bases). The CDR3 covers 19 residues. Trimming stripped 6 bases from V and 5 bases from J, with 30 bases between. Germline assignment: CDR1 MNHEY and CDR2 SMNVEV (reference sequence). CDR3 amino acids: CASSYSLIRQLGGIDTQYF. For the CDR3, the DNA is TGTGCCAGCAGCTATTCCCTTATAAGACAGTTGGGGGGTATAGATACGCAGTATTTT.

The chain links TRBV11-1 to TRBJ1-2; 7 bases fit TRBD1. V dropped 4 bases and J dropped 4; count of bases not matched to a gene: 6. The germline V gene encodes CDR1 SGHAT and CDR2 FQDESV (reference sequence). The CDR3 runs 14 residues. CDR3 sequence: CASSSDRAAYGYTF. CDR3 in DNA: TGTGCCAGCAGCTCAGACAGGGCGGCCTATGGCTACACCTTC.

The chain carries TRBV3-1 (or the pseudogene TRBV3-2) and TRBJ1-1; D gene ambiguous. This CDR3 contains 12 residues. CDR1 and CDR2 from the germline V gene are LGHDT and YNNKEL (reference sequence). The V gene lost 5 bases and the J gene lost 4 bases, with 8 bases spanning the gap. CDR3 sequence: CASSFPGTEAFF. CDR3 sequence (DNA): TGTGCCAGCAGCTTCCCCGGCACTGAAGCTTTCTTT.

The V gene is TRBV7-8, the J gene TRBJ1-6; D is uncertain. V shed 5 bases and J shed 7 bases, with 12 bases lying between them. The CDR3 totals 14 residues. The germline V gene has CDR1 SGHVS and CDR2 FQNEAQ. CDR3 sequence reads: CASSPLGTNSPLHF. CDR3 bases: TGTGCCAGCAGCCCTTTGGGCACCAATTCACCCCTCCACTTT.

The V and J genes are TRBV30 and TRBJ1-2, with TRBD1 as a possible D gene (5 bases). The CDR3 totals 15 residues. From germline, CDR1 is GTSNPN and CDR2 SVGIG (reference sequence). The ends were cut back, 0 bases at V and 8 bases at J, with 19 bases in the middle. For the CDR3, the DNA is TGTGCCTGGAGTGTCTCGGTTCGCTCTTCAGGGGGCTACACCTTC. Its translation is CAWSVSVRSSGGYTF. The entire variable domain, with the rest obtained from reference TRBV30 and TRBJ1-2, is as follows: SQTIHQWPATLVQPVGSPLSLECTVEGTSNPNLYWYRQAAGRGLQLLFYSVGIGQISSEVPQNLSASRPQDRQFILSSKKLLLSDSGFYLCAWSVSVRSSGGYTFGSGTRLTVV.

The chain has TRBV11-2 and TRBJ2-3; D may be TRBD2 (6 bases). Germline lookup yields CDR1 SGHAT and CDR2 FQNNGV. The CDR3 length is 15 residues. Trimming left V 5 bases short and J 0 bases short, with 12 bases between. Here the CDR3 DNA reads TGTGCCAGCAGCCAGGTTGGGACTAGCACAGATACGCAGTATTTT. Translating gives CASSQVGTSTDTQYF.

The rearrangement uses TRBV5-4 and TRBJ1-2; no reliable D call. The CDR3 runs to 13 residues. V lost 3 bases and J lost 3, with 9 bases in between. In germline, CDR1 is SGHNT, CDR2 YYREEE (reference sequence). The CDR3 DNA reads as TGTGCCAGCAGCTCGGCCCGGGACTATGGCTACACCTTC. Residues: CASSSARDYGYTF.